This T cell receptor (beta chain) was recorded in a study of T cells in Graves' hyperthyroidism and ophthalmopathy (dated by TCRdb to the late 2010s). About the full investigation: Peripheral blood was sampled at the time of initial diagnosis, prior to any treatment. To identify distinguishing TCR V-J signatures, a discovery cohort of 90 to 100 patients was used, comprising 43 with Graves' ophthalmopathy and under 60 with stable Graves' hyperthyroidism. Prospective prediction of ophthalmopathy was tested in an independent validation cohort consisting of under 20 hyperthyroidism patients and 17 patients who later progressed to ophthalmopathy. The roughly 100 discovery patients were randomly divided into training and test sets at a 7:3 ratio. The study also compared thyroid tissue and blood T-cell repertoires from five or six Graves' hyperthyroidism patients. After blood sampling, hyperthyroidism patients were treated with methimazole at a starting dose of 30 mg daily, and ophthalmopathy patients were treated with high-dose intravenous methylprednisolone. The paper describes TCR Vbeta CDR3 sequencing of about 140 peripheral blood samples, made up of 43 ophthalmopathy patients, over 70 hyperthyroidism patients and 17 progressor patients.

Reading the germline V gene (reference sequence) gives CDR1 PRHDT and CDR2 FYEKMQ. The V end gives up 5 bases and the J end 7 bases, leaving 5 bases in the junction not matched to a gene. The CDR3 has 13 amino acids, counting the end cysteine and phenylalanine. The entry retains the CDR3 DNA only, 39 bases that are in frame from base 1. In regard to this clonotype: Its antigen has not been determined. Per-base quality was not reported, and no clone a single base away is much larger than it.

Ophthalmopathy patients had moderately to severely active disease, with a Clinical Activity Score of 3 or more, a NOSPECS grade of 4 or more, and a disease duration of less than 3 months. The study excluded patients with uncontrolled infections, other autoimmune diseases, pregnancy or lactation. Diagnoses were established on the basis of clinical symptoms, serum thyroxine and TRAb, thyroid ultrasound, and orbital computed tomography. PBMCs were separated from around 9.1 ml of fresh peripheral blood using Ficoll-Paque density gradient centrifugation. Trizol reagent was used to extract total RNA, and RNA quality was then checked on an Agilent 2100 Bioanalyzer. Study-wide findings and limitations: A 13 V-J signature model separated ophthalmopathy from stable hyperthyroidism, with over 85% sensitivity and 81.08% specificity in cross-validation and 80%/75% in testing. In validation, progression to ophthalmopathy was predicted by the model with almost 71% sensitivity and just over 72% specificity, a median of about 6.4 months before onset. Most expanded thyroid clonotypes (frequency above 0.001) were also found in blood, which suggests that blood repertoires may mirror thyroid immune responses. No statistical method was used to set the sample size in advance, and investigators knew the group allocation.

The TCR beta CDR3 regions were amplified from RNA transcripts. A first-round RT-PCR of the TCR CDR3 used the HTBI primer set with the Qiagen OneStep RT-PCR kit. Libraries were constructed in a second round of multiplex PCR, after which size selection and purification were performed. Paired-end sequencing of the libraries was performed with 100 bp reads on an Illumina HiSeq2000. The paper's processing steps were these. SOAPnuke was used to process the raw data, with reads discarded if the reads contained adapters or uncalled bases, had a mean Phred below 15, or lacked an exact constant-primer or identifier match. High-quality paired reads were merged with COPE v1.2.5, and unique nucleotide sequences were defined as clonotypes. MiTCR v1.1 was used to align the clonotypes against IMGT TRBV, TRBD and TRBJ reference segments. The analysis included only V-J combinations with a frequency above 0.0001, which together covered approximately 99% of the repertoires. The TCS score was defined as the ratio of F50 (clonal expansion) to E x V (chaos), calculated using BLOSUM62-based TCRdist between CDR3 peptides within each V-J. Welch's t-statistics and random forest reduced around 520 V-J features to 10 to 15, which were used in a naive Bayes classifier (R e1071). TCRdb handled the public reads itself, with Q25 trimming in fastp and clone calling in MiXCR, and kept productive beta chains. Rows are unified per CDR3 protein, each entry keeping the most common DNA and genes. Here the V and J calls rest on TCRdb's processing, not on the authors' analysis. The sample has 300,000 to 450,000 distinct CDR3 sequences on record, approximately 17% of them singletons. Less than 45% of the sample is in the top ten clones.

The origin of this receptor is a man aged 18 to 30 with Graves' ophthalmopathy. The sample was blood. This chain is built from TRBV13 and TRBJ2-1; the central 7 bases match TRBD1. The CDR3 in this case is CASSHDRENEQFF. The bases read TGTGCCAGCAGCCACGACAGGGAGAATGAGCAGTTCTTC.